This T cell receptor beta chain emerged from a study of early T cells in non-severe SARS-CoV-2 infection (dated by TCRdb to about 2021). About the study as a whole: Because TCR sequencing relied on bulk RNA taken from unsorted whole blood, pairing of alpha and beta chains was not possible.

As regards this clonotype: Its binding antigen is unknown. No per-base quality is available; no much larger clone lies one base away.

This was a case-control study nested in a cohort of healthcare workers in London, UK, who had nasopharyngeal swab PCR tests and blood samples taken every week. Healthcare workers were recruited during the week of the UK lockdown, between 23 and 31 March 2020, and followed weekly for up to roughly 15 weeks. Looking up the germline V gene (reference sequence) yields CDR1 MNHNY and CDR2 SVGAGI. V sheds 7 bases and J sheds 4 bases, leaving 14 bases between their ends. Measured from the cysteine to the phenylalanine, the CDR3 is 14 residues long. The retained sequence is limited to the CDR3, 42 bases, with the frame set at the first base. The library was generated by 5' RACE. TCRdb names NextSeq 500 as the instrument used. The TCR library protocol attached unique molecular identifiers to individual cDNA molecules to correct for sequencing error and PCR bias. TCR alpha and beta chains were both sequenced, and the abundances of alpha and beta sequences in each sample were closely correlated with each other. The paper's data handling went like this. V gene, J gene and CDR3 annotation of TCR sequences was performed with Decombinator V4. TCRs were defined as expanded if a significant change between any two time points was detected under a Poisson model with p below 0.0001. TCR abundances were normalised to the total number of TCRs sequenced per sample and expressed as counts per million. MAIT TCRs were defined by TRAV1-2 paired with TRAJ12, TRAJ20 or TRAJ33, and iNKT TCRs by TRAV10 paired with TRAJ18. A search of VDJdb, accessed on 1 November 2021, was run for TCRs annotated to CMV, EBV and SARS-CoV-2, with TCRs annotated for multiple antigens excluded. Using fastp at Q25 and MiXCR, TCRdb reprocessed the public reads and kept productive beta chains. CDR3 protein duplicates are merged, each entry listing the most common genes and DNA. For this entry, the V and J calls and clone size follow TCRdb and not the study's own pipeline. Counted in this sample were 57,000 or so distinct CDR3 sequences; around 12% of them appeared once. The ten largest clonotypes hold 1% to 1.5% of the sample.

The paper as a whole reports these results and caveats: VDJdb matching was skewed toward anti-spike CD8 responses, so virus-specific expansions were likely underestimated and private and CD4 specificities were missed.

In this chain, TRBV6-6 is recombined with TRBJ1-3, with the D gene call left open. The specimen was whole blood, collected at baseline. The sequence was collected from an adult who was a healthcare worker with PCR-confirmed SARS-CoV-2 infection or an uninfected control (not recorded which). The donor label of this sample is uncertain. The nucleotides are TGTGCCAGCATAAGGAGGCCTGAGGGAAACACCATATATTTT. Translation gives CASIRRPEGNTIYF.